This entry lists 22 T cell receptor beta chains sequenced from one sample in a study of identical twins. One entry per CDR3 protein results from TCRdb running MiXCR on the 5' RACE reads. The sample shows under 900,000 distinct CDR3 sequences, over 15% of them seen only once. The same data also went into a second study, on T cells expressing NK-cell markers.

The specimen was PBMCs. The receptor set was obtained from a woman younger than 35 in good health.

This clonotype has more than one count but fewer than ten. This chain links TRBV3-1 with TRBJ2-4, with D maybe TRBD1 (5 bases). With 1 base removed from V and 3 bases from J, the gap between germline ends came to 10 bases. The CDR3 runs to 15 residues. CDR1 LGHDT and CDR2 YNNKEL come from the germline V gene (reference sequence). The DNA for the CDR3 is TGTGCCAGCAGCCAAGGCCCAGGGCTCAAAAACATTCAGTACTTC. Residues: CASSQGPGLKNIQYF.

The chain uses TRBV10-3 and TRBJ2-1; 11 nucleotides align to TRBD2. The CDR3 loop spans 17 amino acids. V was pared by 2 bases and J by 7 bases, with 10 bases of the junction left unmatched. Germline values: CDR1 ENHRY, CDR2 SYGVKD. The CDR3 nucleotides read TGTGCCATCAGTGAGGGCCGAACTAGCGGGAGTTGGAATGAGCAGTTCTTC. As protein: CAISEGRTSGSWNEQFF.

The sample holds a few counts of this clonotype. The V gene is TRBV12-5, the J gene TRBJ1-6, with TRBD1 as a possible D gene (6 bases). The CDR3 is 14 amino acids. Trimming removed 6 bases at V and 3 bases at J, with 9 bases between. CDR1 LGHNT and CDR2 FRNRAP come from the germline V gene. CDR3 nucleotides: TGTGCTAGTGGACAGGGTCACTATAATTCACCCCTCCACTTT. Protein product: CASGQGHYNSPLHF.

A few counts support this clonotype. V is TRBV12-5 and J is TRBJ2-1; D is unclear. The V gene's germline CDR1 is LGHNT and CDR2 FRNRAP. The CDR3 is made up of 14 amino acids. V was clipped by 0 bases and J by 11 bases, with 14 bases between them. The CDR3 sequence: CASGLVPALFQQFF. In nucleotides, the CDR3 is TGTGCTAGTGGTTTGGTACCCGCCTTGTTTCAGCAGTTCTTC.

The chain joins TRBV5-6 to TRBJ1-1, with D maybe TRBD1 (6 bases). Germline CDR1 and CDR2: SGHDT and YYEEEE. CDR3 length: 13 amino acids. Trimming cost V 5 bases and J 1 base, with 9 bases left between them. The CDR3 nucleotides read TGTGCCAGCAGATCGACAGGGAACACTGAAGCTTTCTTT. As protein: CASRSTGNTEAFF.

CDR3 DNA sequence: TGTGCCAGCAGCCGAGACTGGACCGGGGAGCTGTTTTTT. Translating it yields CASSRDWTGELFF. This sequence joins TRBV14 and TRBJ2-2; D gene unclear. Germline assignment: CDR1 SGHDN and CDR2 FVKESK. Between the trimmed V and J ends, which lost 4 bases and 5 bases, there was a span of 8 bases. CDR3 length: 13 amino acids.

In its sample, this clonotype was seen a few times. The gene calls are TRBV12-3 or TRBV12-4 and TRBJ1-1; 8 bases fit TRBD1. V lost 10 bases, J lost 4 bases, and 5 bases stayed unmatched. The length of the CDR3 is 12 residues. CDR3 coding DNA: TGTGCCACCGTCGACAGGGGCACTGAAGCTTTCTTT. Amino acids: CATVDRGTEAFF.

The genes are TRBV12-3 or TRBV12-4 and TRBJ2-1, with unresolved D. Trimming took 3 bases from V and 7 from J, leaving 13 bases between them. This CDR3 spans 14 amino acids. CDR3 nucleotides: TGTGCCAGCAGTTTTGGGGTCCTTCTGAATGAGCAGTTCTTC. It yields the protein CASSFGVLLNEQFF.

The genes are TRBV7-2 and TRBJ2-2; TRBD2 matches at 12 bases. Germline V gene lookup returns CDR1 SGHTA and CDR2 FQGNSA. The V and J ends lost 4 bases and 0 bases, in that order; junction bases with no gene match: 3. This CDR3 comprises 17 residues. The CDR3 protein is CASSSRTSGANTGELFF. The CDR3 coding sequence is TGTGCCAGCAGCTCTAGGACTAGCGGGGCGAACACCGGGGAGCTGTTTTTT.

In its sample, this clonotype was seen a few times. The chain couples TRBV20-1 to TRBJ2-7; 9 nucleotides line up with TRBD2. Trimming at V came to 1 base and at J to 1 base, leaving 5 bases not matched to a gene. CDR1 and CDR2 (germline): DFQATT, SNEGSKA (reference sequence). This CDR3 region has 15 residues. In DNA form, the CDR3 reads TGCAGTGCTAGAGCAGGCGGGAGGGATTCCTACGAGCAGTACTTC. This translates into CSARAGGRDSYEQYF.

This clonotype was seen at least ten times. V and J are TRBV5-1 and TRBJ2-7; D unclear. CDR3 length: 14 residues. Deletions cut 0 bases from V and 0 bases from J, with 7 bases between. Germline V gene sequence: CDR1 SGHRS, CDR2 YFSETQ. CDR3 bases: TGCGCCAGCAGCTTGGAAGGGCGCTCCTACGAGCAGTACTTC. This gives the protein CASSLEGRSYEQYF.

The CDR3 DNA reads as TGCAGTGCTAGAGAATGGGGGGAGACCCAGTACTTC. This sequence encodes CSAREWGETQYF. V usage is TRBV20-1 and J usage is TRBJ2-5; D tentatively reads TRBD1 or TRBD2 (5 bases each). Deletions cut 0 bases from V and 5 bases from J, with 7 bases between. CDR3 size: 12 residues. Per germline, CDR1 DFQATT and CDR2 SNEGSKA (reference sequence).

This clonotype turned up a few times. V gene TRBV5-1 combines with J gene TRBJ2-1; TRBD2 agrees at 7 bases. V shed 5 bases, J shed 4 bases, and the junction held 9 bases outside the gene matches. Germline V gene sequence: CDR1 SGHRS, CDR2 YFSETQ. This CDR3 has 15 residues. This CDR3 reads CASRGWLAAYNEQFF. Here the CDR3 DNA reads TGCGCCAGCAGAGGGTGGCTAGCGGCTTACAATGAGCAGTTCTTC.

This clonotype was counted only a few times. The V gene is TRBV29-1, the J gene TRBJ2-3; TRBD2 matches 8 bases. Germline CDR1 and CDR2: SQVTM and ANQGSEA. V lost 4 bases to trimming and J lost 7 bases; unmatched junction nucleotides: 7. The CDR3 consists of 13 residues. Here the CDR3 reads CSVASGPLNTQYF. CDR3 in DNA: TGCAGCGTTGCTAGCGGGCCCCTCAATACGCAGTATTTT.

In this sample, this clonotype turned up a few times. The chain uses TRBV6-5 and TRBJ1-2; unclear D gene. Germline CDR1 is MNHEY and CDR2 is SVGAGI. This CDR3 comprises 12 residues. The V and J ends lost 11 bases and 3 bases respectively, with 13 bases between them. The chain's CDR3 is CAARTVDYGYTF. The CDR3 bases are TGTGCCGCACGGACGGTGGACTATGGCTACACCTTC.

This clonotype was detected only a few times. The chain carries TRBV12-3 or TRBV12-4 and TRBJ1-2; the D is unclear. The CDR3 covers 14 residues. V lost 5 bases and J lost 7, with 17 bases in between. The CDR3 reads CASSLTVLSSGYTF. DNA for the CDR3: TGTGCCAGCAGTCTCACAGTCCTTTCTTCTGGCTACACCTTC.

This clonotype was recorded once. V and J are TRBV7-2 and TRBJ2-7; a weak D match, TRBD2 (5 bases). The V end was cut by 5 bases, the J end by 2 bases, with 10 bases between. Germline CDR1 is SGHTA and CDR2 is FQGNSA. The CDR3 extends over 13 amino acids. For the CDR3, the DNA is TGTGCCAGCAGCCAGCGGCGGGCCTACGAGCAGTACTTC. This codes for CASSQRRAYEQYF.

The CDR3: CASSLERVLRGGEQYF. The CDR3 bases are TGTGCCAGCAGCTTGGAGCGGGTCCTTCGGGGGGGGGAGCAGTACTTC. V is TRBV7-9 and J is TRBJ2-7, with 8 bases aligning to TRBD2. The CDR3 is 16 residues long. Trimming removed 3 bases from V and 7 bases from J; junction bases left unmatched: 14. CDR1 is SEHNR, CDR2 FQNEAQ, per germline (reference sequence).

In its sample, this clonotype was seen many times. The CDR3 DNA reads as TGTGCCAGCAGCTTGGTCAAAGGGGACGAGCAGTACTTC. Encoded protein: CASSLVKGDEQYF. The chain carries TRBV5-6 and TRBJ2-7, with a weak D call TRBD1 (5 bases). The CDR3 has 13 residues. Per germline, CDR1 SGHDT and CDR2 YYEEEE. The germline V and J ends were trimmed by 0 bases and 5 bases, with 9 bases remaining between them.

The chain combines TRBV4-1 with TRBJ2-5; D perhaps matches TRBD2 (7 bases). Germline V gives CDR1 MGHRA, CDR2 YSYEKL. The ends were cut back, 4 bases at V and 5 bases at J, with 14 bases in the middle. The CDR3 loop spans 14 amino acids. CDR3 nucleotides: TGCGCCAGCAGCCGAGCGGGACAAGAGGAGACCCAGTACTTC. Amino acid sequence: CASSRAGQEETQYF.

The genes are TRBV6-5 and TRBJ2-3; either TRBD1 or TRBD2 may supply D (5 bases each). The CDR3 is 15 amino acids. Trimming pared 4 bases from V and 4 bases from J, leaving 15 bases between. From germline, CDR1 is MNHEY and CDR2 SVGAGI. The CDR3 bases are TGTGCCAGCAGTTCGGGGCCCTATCTCTCAGATACGCAGTATTTT. It codes for CASSSGPYLSDTQYF.

This clonotype was picked up many times. The chain uses TRBV12-3 or TRBV12-4 and TRBJ1-5; D is possibly TRBD1 (5 bases). The ends were cut back, 5 bases at V and 0 bases at J, with 14 bases in the middle. This CDR3 is built from 16 residues. CDR3 sequence (DNA): TGTGCCAGCAGTCCCACTGGCGGGGCTAGCAATCAGCCCCAGCATTTT. It encodes CASSPTGGASNQPQHF.